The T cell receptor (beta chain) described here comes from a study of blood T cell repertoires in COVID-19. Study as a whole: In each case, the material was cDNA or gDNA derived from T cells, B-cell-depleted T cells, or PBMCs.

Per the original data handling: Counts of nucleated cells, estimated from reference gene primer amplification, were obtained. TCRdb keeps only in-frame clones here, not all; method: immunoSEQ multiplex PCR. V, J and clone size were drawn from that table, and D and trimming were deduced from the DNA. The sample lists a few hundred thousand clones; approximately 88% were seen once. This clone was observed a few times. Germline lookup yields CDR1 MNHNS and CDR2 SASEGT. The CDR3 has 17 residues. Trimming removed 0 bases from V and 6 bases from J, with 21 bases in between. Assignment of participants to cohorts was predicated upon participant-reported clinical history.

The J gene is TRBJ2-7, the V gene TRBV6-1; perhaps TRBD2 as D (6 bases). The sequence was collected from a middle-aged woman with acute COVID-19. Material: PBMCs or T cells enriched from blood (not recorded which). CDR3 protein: CASSEARPGTSLGEQYV. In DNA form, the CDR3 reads TGTGCCAGCAGTGAAGCGCGACCCGGCACTAGCCTGGGCGAGCAGTACGTC.